This record looks at one T cell receptor (beta chain) sequence and its context. The antigen is not known. This entry is derived from a study of cytomegalovirus exposure and HLA in healthy donors. Study-wide context: Approximately 85 million unique TCRs from HLA-typed donors were held in an early data release.

J lost 3 bases, V lost 8 bases, and 4 bases had no gene match. CDR1 KGHSH and CDR2 LQKENI come from the germline V gene. CDR3 size: 13 residues. Study-level results: Later analysis suggested most CMV-associated TCR beta chains were HLA-restricted. A reported reduction in N-insertions relative to the approximately 600-donor mean was seen in an Asian-associated ancestry cluster in a later analysis.

The primer mix had 60 Vbeta and 13 Jbeta primers. The repertoire was sequenced with immunoSEQ multiplex PCR; TCRdb's copy has only in-frame clones and lacks some. Of fewer than 100,000 clones listed, about 80% are singletons. The receptor was derived from a female donor in good health and CMV-seronegative. Material for sequencing was PBMCs. This chain links TRBV18 with TRBJ1-5; 7 bases line up with TRBD1. CDR3 coding DNA: TGTGCCAGCGCGGGACAGCACAATCAGCCCCAGCATTTT. Amino acid sequence: CASAGQHNQPQHF.